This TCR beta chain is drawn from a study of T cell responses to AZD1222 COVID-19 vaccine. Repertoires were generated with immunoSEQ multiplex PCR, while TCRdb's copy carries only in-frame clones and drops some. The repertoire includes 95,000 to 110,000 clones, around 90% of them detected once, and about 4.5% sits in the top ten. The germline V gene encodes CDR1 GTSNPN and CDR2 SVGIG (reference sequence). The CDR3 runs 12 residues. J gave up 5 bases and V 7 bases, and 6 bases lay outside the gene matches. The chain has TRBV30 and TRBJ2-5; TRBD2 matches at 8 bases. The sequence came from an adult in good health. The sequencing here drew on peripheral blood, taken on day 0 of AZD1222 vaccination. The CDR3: CAFTGTRETQYF. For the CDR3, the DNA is TGTGCCTTTACCGGGACTAGGGAGACCCAGTACTTC. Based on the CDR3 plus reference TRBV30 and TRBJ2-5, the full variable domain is SQTIHQWPATLVQPVGSPLSLECTVEGTSNPNLYWYRQAAGRGLQLLFYSVGIGQISSEVPQNLSASRPQDRQFILSSKKLLLSDSGFYLCAFTGTRETQYFGPGTRLLVL.